This paragraph covers one T cell receptor (beta chain) sequence. The data stem from a study of blood T cells in healthy people across ages. A second about 6 to 12 cycle PCR used barcoded and J-beta primers. TCRdb recomputed calls from the 5' RACE reads with MiXCR, one row per CDR3 protein. The sample has fewer than 1,000,000 distinct CDR3 sequences, 46% seen once. Sample: blood. The source of this sequence is a man older than 75 in good health.

DNA for the CDR3: TGCGCCAGCAGCTTAGAGGCGCAGGGCCGGACCCAGTACTTC. Its protein product is CASSLEAQGRTQYF. V is TRBV5-1 and J is TRBJ2-5; TRBD1 might be the D (5 bases). The CDR3 runs 14 residues. The germline V gene encodes CDR1 SGHRS and CDR2 YFSETQ. The V and J ends lost 2 bases and 7 bases respectively, with 15 bases between them.